This T cell receptor beta chain was sequenced for a study of cytomegalovirus exposure and HLA in healthy donors. Whole-study context: A prior analysis found 95 million to 140 million unique TCR beta sequences from some 200 million T cells. Falling in the Caucasian-associated ancestry cluster were 81% of under 450 genotyped donors. Study results and limitations: A reported reduction in N-insertions relative to the 666-donor mean was seen in an Asian-associated ancestry cluster in a later analysis.

60 Vbeta and 13 Jbeta primers were used in PCR. Generated by immunoSEQ multiplex PCR, the TCRdb table keeps only in-frame clones and is missing some. The sample records approximately 180,000 clones, just over 75% being singletons. This clone was seen a single time. Antigen specificity is unknown. Sequences were obtained from PBMCs. The source is a woman aged 25 to 39 in good health and CMV-seropositive.

The CDR3 is CASSGAAFQETQYF. The CDR3 DNA reads as TGTGCCAGCAGCGGGGCCGCCTTCCAAGAGACCCAGTACTTC. The chain has TRBV9 and TRBJ2-5; no clear D. With 3 bases removed from V and 1 base from J, the gap between germline ends came to 10 bases. CDR1 SGDLS and CDR2 YYNGEE come from the germline V gene. This CDR3 has 14 residues. The complete variable domain, with remaining parts taken from reference TRBV9 and TRBJ2-5, reads DSGVTQTPKHLITATGQRVTLRCSPRSGDLSVYWYQQSLDQGLQFLIQYYNGEERAKGNILERFSAQQFPDLHSELNLSSLELGDSALYFCASSGAAFQETQYFGPGTRLLVL.